The rows below give T cell receptor beta chains drawn from one sample of a study of CD8 T cells in Susac syndrome. TCRdb used MiXCR to reprocess the immunoSEQ multiplex PCR reads, holding one entry per CDR3 protein. Altogether about 110,000 distinct CDR3 sequences are present, roughly 95% being singletons, with the ten largest covering about 0.095%. The sample was CD4+ T cells from PBMCs. The receptor set was obtained from a human donor in good health. CDR3s include the opening cysteine and the closing phenylalanine or tryptophan. Fields, in order: J gene, clone size, V gene, D gene, CDR3 protein, CDR3 DNA. The D gene is left open where the match is weak. Rows may omit the clone size; those that give it use once, few, many or a size class.

TRBJ2-7	few	TRBV6-5	.	CASSYSLRYEQYF	TGTGCCAGCAGTTACTCGTTAAGGTACGAGCAGTACTTC
TRBJ1-5	once	TRBV7-9	.	CASSLVAGPQHF	TGTGCCAGCAGCTTGGTTGCGGGACCCCAGCATTTT
TRBJ2-3	.	TRBV3-1	TRBD2	CASSQDRLAGGLSQYF	TGTGCCAGCAGCCAAGATAGGCTAGCGGGAGGGCTTTCGCAGTATTTT
TRBJ1-2	.	TRBV4-1	.	CASSQADNREDYGYTF	TGCGCCAGCAGCCAAGCGGATAATAGAGAGGACTATGGCTACACCTTC
TRBJ2-4	.	TRBV3-1	.	CASSWGHQAKNIQYF	TGTGCCAGCAGCTGGGGGCACCAAGCCAAAAACATTCAGTACTTC
TRBJ2-5	.	TRBV5-1	TRBD2	CASSLASGAQETQYF	TGCGCCAGCAGCTTGGCTAGCGGGGCTCAAGAGACCCAGTACTTC
TRBJ2-6	.	TRBV20-1	.	CSARVGYQGSSSSGANVLTF	TGCAGTGCTAGAGTCGGGTATCAGGGTAGTAGCTCCTCTGGGGCCAACGTCCTGACTTTC
TRBJ2-7	.	TRBV10-3	.	CAISVGETYEQYF	TGTGCCATCAGTGTGGGGGAGACCTACGAGCAGTACTTC
TRBJ1-1	.	TRBV30	.	CAWVGGTVNTEAFF	TGTGCCTGGGTTGGAGGAACAGTGAACACTGAAGCTTTCTTT
TRBJ1-2	.	TRBV6-1	.	CAAFNGYGYTF	TGTGCCGCCTTTAACGGCTATGGCTACACCTTC
TRBJ2-6	.	TRBV20-1	.	CSARGARPGANVLTF	TGCAGTGCTAGAGGGGCCAGGCCTGGGGCCAACGTCCTGACTTTC
TRBJ2-4	.	TRBV5-4	.	CASSEIAKNIQYF	TGTGCCAGCAGCGAGATAGCCAAAAACATTCAGTACTTC
TRBJ2-1	.	TRBV14	TRBD2	CASSRARGLGPFNEQFF	TGTGCCAGCAGCCGGGCCCGGGGACTAGGCCCCTTCAATGAGCAGTTCTTC
TRBJ1-5	.	TRBV24-1	.	CATSDGGHSNQPQHF	TGTGCCACCAGTGACGGGGGTCATAGCAATCAGCCCCAGCATTTT
TRBJ2-2	.	TRBV2	TRBD1	CASSRQGASAGELFF	TGTGCCAGCAGCCGACAGGGGGCGTCGGCCGGGGAGCTGTTTTTT
TRBJ2-5	.	TRBV12-3/TRBV12-4	.	CASSPPPSAGKETQYF	TGTGCCAGCAGCCCGCCCCCTAGCGCGGGGAAAGAGACCCAGTACTTC
TRBJ2-5	.	TRBV20-1	TRBD2	CSALTAGGQETQYF	TGCAGTGCTCTAACTGCGGGGGGGCAGGAGACCCAGTACTTC
TRBJ2-7	.	TRBV7-9	.	CASSLEGPGQHEQYF	TGTGCCAGCAGCTTAGAAGGGCCGGGACAACACGAGCAGTACTTC
TRBJ2-7	.	TRBV5-6	.	CASSFPGSFSYEQYF	TGTGCCAGCAGCTTTCCAGGGAGCTTCTCCTACGAGCAGTACTTC
TRBJ2-7	.	TRBV28	TRBD1	CASSKPGTADYEQYF	TGTGCCAGCAGTAAGCCCGGGACAGCCGACTACGAGCAGTACTTC
TRBJ2-7	few	TRBV28	.	CASSLDRYEQYF	TGTGCCAGCAGTCTAGACAGATACGAGCAGTACTTC
TRBJ2-3	.	TRBV14	.	CASSRLGTDTQYF	TGTGCCAGCAGCCGACTAGGCACAGATACGCAGTATTTT
TRBJ1-5	.	TRBV12-3/TRBV12-4	.	CASSLFSLQGSRQPQHF	TGTGCCAGCAGCCTTTTCTCACTCCAGGGGAGCAGGCAGCCCCAGCATTTT
TRBJ1-4	.	TRBV19	.	CASNWNEKLFF	TGTGCCAGTAATTGGAATGAAAAACTGTTTTTT
TRBJ1-1	.	TRBV11-2	.	CASSFQGSMNTEAFF	TGTGCCAGCAGCTTCCAGGGCTCAATGAACACTGAAGCTTTCTTT
TRBJ2-3	.	TRBV5-6	TRBD1	CASSEGQGRTDTQYF	TGTGCCAGCAGCGAGGGACAGGGGCGTACAGATACGCAGTATTTT
TRBJ1-1	.	TRBV6-5	.	CASSRSPGRGTEAFF	TGTGCCAGCAGTCGATCCCCGGGGCGCGGGACTGAAGCTTTCTTT
TRBJ2-7	.	TRBV12-3/TRBV12-4	TRBD1	CASSPPGQGGYEQYF	TGTGCCAGCAGTCCACCGGGACAGGGCGGCTACGAGCAGTACTTC
TRBJ2-2	once	TRBV3-1	.	CASSQDGAFGSGELFF	TGTGCCAGCAGCCAAGACGGGGCCTTTGGTTCCGGGGAGCTGTTTTTT
TRBJ2-5	.	TRBV5-6	.	CASTQTGQLRETQYF	TGTGCCAGCACTCAAACCGGGCAGTTGCGAGAGACCCAGTACTTC
TRBJ2-5	.	TRBV7-2	.	CASSLWRASEETQYF	TGTGCCAGCAGCTTATGGCGGGCTAGCGAAGAGACCCAGTACTTC
TRBJ2-5	.	TRBV4-2	TRBD1	CASSQESGGKTQYF	TGTGCCAGCAGCCAAGAATCAGGGGGAAAGACCCAGTACTTC
TRBJ2-7	.	TRBV18	.	CASSPIQGGEQYF	TGTGCCAGCTCACCGATTCAGGGAGGCGAGCAGTACTTC
TRBJ2-7	.	TRBV5-6	.	CASSLGARALGYF	TGTGCCAGCAGCTTGGGCGCCAGGGCATTGGGGTACTTC
TRBJ1-1	.	TRBV6-4	.	CASSAIGGGTEAFF	TGTGCCAGCAGTGCAATCGGGGGGGGCACTGAAGCTTTCTTT
TRBJ1-3	.	TRBV4-1	.	CASSQEGGYSGNTIYF	TGCGCCAGCAGCCAAGAGGGGGGATACTCTGGAAACACCATATATTTT
TRBJ2-6	.	TRBV6-2/TRBV6-3	.	CAIGGWLTSGANVLTF	TGTGCCATCGGTGGATGGCTCACATCTGGGGCCAACGTCCTGACTTTC
TRBJ2-3	.	TRBV3-1	TRBD2	CASSNSLLAGTDTQYF	TGTGCCAGCAGCAACAGCCTACTAGCGGGCACAGATACGCAGTATTTT
TRBJ2-7	.	TRBV7-2	TRBD1	CASSLRTGSGHEQYF	TGTGCCAGCAGCTTACGGACAGGGTCGGGACACGAGCAGTACTTC
TRBJ2-7	.	TRBV30	.	CAWSDSYEQYF	TGTGCCTGGAGTGACAGCTACGAGCAGTACTTC
TRBJ1-2	.	TRBV3-1	.	CASSPNSGTNYGYTF	TGTGCCAGCAGCCCAAATAGCGGAACTAACTATGGCTACACCTTC
TRBJ1-3	.	TRBV7-2	TRBD1	CASRDSSSSGNTIYF	TGTGCCAGTAGGGACAGCTCATCCTCTGGAAACACCATATATTTT
TRBJ2-1	.	TRBV28	.	CASNDRLNEQFF	TGTGCCAGCAACGACAGACTAAATGAGCAGTTCTTC
TRBJ2-5	.	TRBV5-1	TRBD1	CASSSTATGAGQETQYF	TGCGCCAGCAGCTCCACGGCGACAGGGGCAGGACAAGAGACCCAGTACTTC
TRBJ1-1	.	TRBV25-1	.	CASSVNFEAFF	TGTGCCAGCAGTGTTAATTTTGAAGCTTTCTTT